Presented here are 32 T cell receptor beta chains from one specimen sequenced in a study of shared clonotypes between healthy human individuals. Assay used: immunoSEQ multiplex PCR; TCRdb lists only in-frame clones, some missing. Of around 500,000 clones listed, roughly 80% are singletons. Sequencing used PBMCs. Every receptor here comes from a woman aged 40 to 50 in good health. Some clones in this sample may be carry-over from other donors' samples.

V is TRBV6-5 and J is TRBJ1-1, with D hard to call. The CDR3 spans 13 residues. Germline CDR1 is MNHEY and CDR2 is SVGAGI. V lost 6 bases, J lost 4 bases, and 12 bases lay in between. The CDR3 DNA reads TGTGCCAGCAGCCCCCCGGGTGGCACTGAAGCTTTCTTT. Translated: CASSPPGGTEAFF.

The chain combines TRBV27 with TRBJ2-7, with D tentatively TRBD2 (6 bases). The CDR3 covers 16 residues. Between the trimmed V and J ends, which lost 0 bases and 0 bases, there was a span of 12 bases. Germline CDR1 reads MNHEY; CDR2 reads SMNVEV (reference sequence). CDR3 DNA sequence: TGTGCCAGCAGTTTATCCCCGGGAGAGAGCTCCTACGAGCAGTACTTC. As protein: CASSLSPGESSYEQYF.

This clone has more than one count but fewer than ten. This chain uses TRBV7-3 with TRBJ2-1; D is unresolved. The CDR3 consists of 15 residues. Germline V gene data show CDR1 as SGHTA and CDR2 as FQGTGA. Trimming removed 5 bases from V and 8 bases from J, with 19 bases in between. CDR3 sequence (DNA): TGTGCCAGCAGCCGGACCAGCTCCCTTTACGATGAGCAGTTCTTC. This translates into CASSRTSSLYDEQFF.

The chain recombines TRBV7-9 with TRBJ2-7, with D perhaps assigned TRBD1 or TRBD2 (5 bases each). The CDR3 sequence is 17 residues long. V was clipped by 1 base and J by 0 bases, with 16 bases between them. CDR1 is SEHNR, CDR2 FQNEAQ, per germline (reference sequence). The CDR3 bases are TGTGCCAGCAGCTTAGGAGCGGCAGGGTCGGGCTCCTACGAGCAGTACTTC. Translating gives CASSLGAAGSGSYEQYF.

The V call is TRBV9, the J call TRBJ2-1; D is possibly TRBD1 (6 bases). The CDR3 spans 18 residues. V was clipped by 6 bases and J by 0 bases, with 22 bases between them. CDR1 SGDLS and CDR2 YYNGEE come from the germline V gene. As DNA, the CDR3 is TGTGCCAGCAACAAGGGGGTTCCTCGGTCAAGCTCCTACAATGAGCAGTTCTTC. This sequence encodes CASNKGVPRSSSYNEQFF.

This chain uses TRBV30 with TRBJ2-2, with no clear D. The V end was cut by 0 bases, the J end by 6 bases, with 14 bases between. The CDR3 has 15 residues. Germline CDR1 and CDR2: GTSNPN and SVGIG (reference sequence). The CDR3 sequence: CAWSVVRNVPGELFF. Here the CDR3 DNA reads TGTGCCTGGAGTGTAGTTCGGAATGTACCCGGGGAGCTGTTTTTT.

Judged by abundance, this clone is medium-sized (0.01 to 0.1%). Additional DNA sequences in this sample encode the identical CDR3. The rearrangement links TRBV7-7 to TRBJ2-7; tentative D call: TRBD2 (5 bases). From germline, CDR1 is SSHAT and CDR2 FNYEAQ (reference sequence). V was cut by 2 bases and J by 6 bases, with 14 bases left in between. The CDR3 consists of 14 residues. The CDR3 is CASSLQPGSSEQYF. CDR3 in DNA: TGTGCCAGCAGCTTACAACCGGGGTCGAGCGAGCAGTACTTC.

The V call is TRBV6-5, the J call TRBJ2-1, with 10 bases matching TRBD1. This CDR3 comprises 15 residues. In germline, CDR1 is MNHEY, CDR2 SVGAGI. The V and J ends lost 0 bases and 7 bases, in that order; junction bases with no gene match: 3. CDR3 nucleotides: TGTGCCAGCAGTTACTCGACAGGGGGCGGGAATGAGCAGTTCTTC. Encoded protein: CASSYSTGGGNEQFF.

The V call is TRBV7-8, the J call TRBJ1-5; D gene ambiguous. This CDR3 is built from 16 residues. The germline gives CDR1 SGHVS, CDR2 FQNEAQ. Trimming left V 2 bases short and J 0 bases short, with 11 bases between. The DNA of the CDR3 is TGTGCCAGCAGCTTAAATGCCCAATATAGCAATCAGCCCCAGCATTTT. It specifies CASSLNAQYSNQPQHF.

This clone appeared a few times. This rearrangement joins TRBV5-6 to TRBJ2-7, with TRBD1 matching 7 bases. Germline V CDR1 and CDR2: SGHDT, YYEEEE. After removal of 3 bases from V and 3 bases from J, the junction contained 3 bases not matched to a gene. The CDR3 has 13 residues. Here the CDR3 DNA reads TGTGCCAGCAGCTCGACAGGGCGCTACGAGCAGTACTTC. Its protein is CASSSTGRYEQYF. Based on the CDR3 plus reference TRBV5-6 and TRBJ2-7, the full variable domain is DAGVTQSPTHLIKTRGQQVTLRCSPKSGHDTVSWYQQALGQGPQFIFQYYEEEERQRGNFPDRFSGHQFPNYSSELNVNALLLGDSALYLCASSSTGRYEQYFGPGTRLTVT.

This clone occurred many times. This rearrangement joins TRBV7-2 to TRBJ1-6; D possibly corresponds to TRBD1 (6 bases). Per the germline V gene, CDR1 is SGHTA and CDR2 is FQGNSA. Between the trimmed V and J ends, which lost 5 bases and 9 bases, there was a span of 8 bases. This CDR3 is built from 12 residues. The CDR3 nucleotides are TGTGCCAGCAGCACGACAGGTTCACCCCTCCACTTT. Translating gives CASSTTGSPLHF.

This chain connects TRBV28 to TRBJ1-2, with D maybe TRBD1 (5 bases). The CDR3 loop spans 12 amino acids. The germline V gene encodes CDR1 MDHEN and CDR2 SYDVKM. Deletions cut 7 bases from V and 6 bases from J, with 12 bases between. The CDR3 coding sequence is TGTGCCAGCATGACGCAGGGAAATGGCTACACCTTC. It translates to CASMTQGNGYTF.

This chain links TRBV4-3 with TRBJ2-3, with D uncertain. The CDR3 is 18 amino acids. Trimming took off 0 bases at V and 1 base at J, with 17 bases between the two ends. Germline V CDR1 and CDR2: LGHNA, YSLEER. The CDR3 DNA sequence: TGCGCCAGCAGCCAAGAGTCTTATTGGATATCTGGCACAGATACGCAGTATTTT. Its translation is CASSQESYWISGTDTQYF.

Remarks on this clone: A read error may produce the germline difference seen at one junction end. The chain is built from TRBV6-1 and TRBJ2-5; tentatively, D is TRBD1 (5 bases). The CDR3 is made up of 13 amino acids. Germline V gives CDR1 MNHNS, CDR2 SASEGT. The CDR3 sequence: CASSEGAQETQYF. The CDR3 nucleotides are TGTGCCAGCAGCGAAGGGGCCCAAGAGACCCAGTACTTC.

This chain joins TRBV6-1 and TRBJ2-4; D uncertain. Trimming took off 1 base at V and 4 bases at J, with 11 bases between the two ends. The CDR3 runs to 15 residues. Germline V gives CDR1 MNHNS, CDR2 SASEGT. This chain's CDR3 is CASSEGPVEKNIQYF. CDR3 nucleotide sequence: TGTGCCAGCAGTGAAGGGCCCGTCGAGAAAAACATTCAGTACTTC.

The chain joins TRBV5-1 to TRBJ2-5; no firm D call. The CDR3 has 15 residues. The V end was cut by 4 bases, the J end by 4 bases, with 17 bases between. Germline loops: CDR1 SGHRS, CDR2 YFSETQ. As DNA, the CDR3 is TGCGCCAGCAGCCAGAGAGACCTAAGAGGAGAGACCCAGTACTTC. Its translation is CASSQRDLRGETQYF.

The chain has TRBV5-1 and TRBJ1-5; perhaps TRBD1 as D (6 bases). The V gene lost 4 bases and the J gene lost 6 bases, with 17 bases spanning the gap. In germline, CDR1 is SGHRS, CDR2 YFSETQ. This CDR3 contains 15 residues. The CDR3 is CASSETGTVGQPQHF. The DNA for the CDR3 is TGCGCCAGCAGCGAAACAGGGACGGTGGGTCAGCCCCAGCATTTT. Drawing the rest from reference TRBV5-1 and TRBJ1-5, the complete variable domain is KAGVTQTPRYLIKTRGQQVTLSCSPISGHRSVSWYQQTPGQGLQFLFEYFSETQRNKGNFPGRFSGRQFSNSRSEMNVSTLELGDSALYLCASSETGTVGQPQHFGDGTRLSIL.

Here the CDR3 reads CASSQEPTDTQYF. The DNA of the CDR3 is TGCGCCAGCAGCCAAGAACCCACAGATACGCAGTATTTT. V is TRBV4-3 and J is TRBJ2-3; D is undetermined. V lost 0 bases to trimming and J lost 2 bases, with 3 bases between them. CDR1 and CDR2 from the germline V gene are LGHNA and YSLEER. The CDR3 is 13 amino acids.

The CDR3 sequence is CASSVAFGDRGGNTIYF. The CDR3 region has the DNA TGTGCCAGCAGCGTAGCCTTTGGGGACAGGGGCGGAAACACCATATATTTT. The chain links TRBV9 to TRBJ1-3, with 10 bases lining up with TRBD1. V shed 0 bases and J 4 bases; nucleotides not matched to a gene: 7. Germline-derived CDR1 and CDR2 are SGDLS and YYNGEE. The CDR3 has 17 residues. The whole variable domain, remainder taken from reference TRBV9 and TRBJ1-3, is DSGVTQTPKHLITATGQRVTLRCSPRSGDLSVYWYQQSLDQGLQFLIQYYNGEERAKGNILERFSAQQFPDLHSELNLSSLELGDSALYFCASSVAFGDRGGNTIYFGEGSWLTVV.

The chain employs TRBV2 and TRBJ2-5; D gene uncertain. The CDR3 is 14 amino acids. Trimming removed 3 bases at V and 7 bases at J, with 15 bases between. Germline V gives CDR1 SNHLY, CDR2 FYNNEI. The CDR3 DNA reads TGTGCCAGCAGTGAGGGCAGGCTCATAGGGACCCAGTACTTC. This translates into CASSEGRLIGTQYF.

V usage is TRBV10-1 and J usage is TRBJ2-1; the match to TRBD2 covers 7 bases. The CDR3 totals 13 residues. V was clipped by 4 bases and J by 6 bases; unmatched bases: 3. Germline V gene sequence: CDR1 WNHNN, CDR2 SYGVQD (reference sequence). The CDR3 reads CASSATSSNEQFF. CDR3 DNA sequence: TGCGCCAGCAGTGCGACTAGCTCCAATGAGCAGTTCTTC.

The CDR3 DNA reads as TGTGCCGGAGGGACGGGACAGGGGATTTCACCCCTCCACTTT. Its protein is CAGGTGQGISPLHF. V gene TRBV28 combines with J gene TRBJ1-6; 10 nucleotides line up with TRBD1. J gave up 9 bases and V 11 bases, and 10 bases lay outside the gene matches. The germline V gene has CDR1 MDHEN and CDR2 SYDVKM. CDR3 length equals 14 residues.

This clone was seen repeatedly, ten times or more. The chain links TRBV11-1 to TRBJ2-7; D is unresolved. V was cut by 1 base and J by 0 bases, with 7 bases left in between. CDR3 size: 14 residues. CDR1 and CDR2 from the germline V gene are SGHAT and FQDESV (reference sequence). The CDR3 here is CASSLGLDSYEQYF. For the CDR3, the DNA is TGTGCCAGCAGCTTAGGGCTCGACTCCTACGAGCAGTACTTC. Together with reference TRBV11-1 and TRBJ2-7, the CDR3 gives the full variable domain: EAEVAQSPRYKITEKSQAVAFWCDPISGHATLYWYRQILGQGPELLVQFQDESVVDDSQLPKDRFSAERLKGVDSTLKIQPAELGDSAMYLCASSLGLDSYEQYFGPGTRLTVT.

This clone occurred a few times. With a far larger clone one base away, a read error is the likely cause. V is TRBV7-9 and J is TRBJ2-7; 8 bases align to TRBD1. V lost 0 bases and J lost 1; bases outside the gene matches: 14. The CDR3 loop spans 19 amino acids. Germline-derived CDR1 and CDR2 are SEHNR and FQNEAQ (reference sequence). The CDR3 nucleotides are TGTGCCAGCAGCTTAGCGGGGAGAACAGGGGGACTGGGGTCCTACGAGCAGTACTTC. Residues: CASSLAGRTGGLGSYEQYF.

To note about this clone: The sample contains more than one DNA sequence encoding this CDR3. This chain links TRBV7-2 with TRBJ2-3; D is uncertain. Germline loops: CDR1 SGHTA, CDR2 FQGNSA. This CDR3 has 13 residues. Trimming removed 1 base from V and 3 bases from J, with 5 bases in between. The CDR3 DNA reads as TGTGCCAGCAGCTTAGTTCAGACAGATACGCAGTATTTT. Protein product: CASSLVQTDTQYF. Full variable domain (remainder filled in from reference TRBV7-2 and TRBJ2-3): GAGVSQSPSNKVTEKGKDVELRCDPISGHTALYWYRQSLGQGLEFLIYFQGNSAPDKSGLPSDRFSAERTGGSVSTLTIQRTQQEDSAVYLCASSLVQTDTQYFGPGTRLTVL.

The chain has TRBV7-8 and TRBJ1-2; no clear D. The CDR3 covers 13 residues. V gave up 1 base and J gave up 4 bases, with 7 bases separating them. CDR1 is SGHVS and CDR2 is FQNEAQ in the germline V gene. Written as DNA, the CDR3 is TGTGCCAGCAGCTTAGAAACGGGCTATGGCTACACCTTC. It codes for CASSLETGYGYTF. The full variable domain, its missing parts supplied by reference TRBV7-8 and TRBJ1-2, is GAGVSQSPRYKVAKRGQDVALRCDPISGHVSLFWYQQALGQGPEFLTYFQNEAQLDKSGLPSDRFFAERPEGSVSTLKIQRTQQEDSAVYLCASSLETGYGYTFGSGTRLTVV.

The chain employs TRBV18 and TRBJ2-7; 8 bases fit TRBD2. The V segment lost 5 bases and the J segment 2 bases; nucleotides outside the gene matches: 5. The CDR3 length is 14 residues. Germline V gives CDR1 KGHSH, CDR2 LQKENI. CDR3 in amino acids: CASSTQLAAYEQYF. For the CDR3, the DNA is TGTGCCAGCTCAACACAACTAGCGGCCTACGAGCAGTACTTC.

This clone was observed a single time. CDR3 in amino acids: CASSWEGSAGANVLTF. The CDR3 nucleotides are TGTGCCAGCAGCTGGGAGGGATCAGCTGGGGCCAACGTCCTGACTTTC. This chain joins TRBV7-2 and TRBJ2-6, with TRBD2 matching 7 bases. Germline V gene sequence: CDR1 SGHTA, CDR2 FQGNSA. The length of the CDR3 is 16 residues. V lost 4 bases, J lost 2 bases, and 5 bases stayed unmatched.

J is TRBJ1-1 and V is TRBV5-4; a possible D gene is TRBD1 (6 bases). The CDR3 extends over 13 amino acids. Between the trimmed V and J ends, which lost 5 bases and 4 bases, there was a span of 12 bases. Germline V gene sequence: CDR1 SGHNT, CDR2 YYREEE (reference sequence). The CDR3 region is CASSRTGSTEAFF. The CDR3 nucleotides are TGTGCCAGCAGTCGAACAGGGTCCACTGAAGCTTTCTTT.

The rearrangement links TRBV6-1 to TRBJ2-7, with 8 bases matching TRBD2. Germline V gene lookup returns CDR1 MNHNS and CDR2 SASEGT. Germline trimming cut 1 base from V and 3 bases from J; bases unmatched to any gene: 2. The CDR3 spans 14 residues. The CDR3 bases are TGTGCCAGCAGTGAAGGCCTAGCGGGCTACGAGCAGTACTTC. It yields the protein CASSEGLAGYEQYF.

CDR3 region: CASSFNLLLAGNNEQFF. The DNA of the CDR3 is TGTGCCAGCAGCTTTAATCTTCTACTAGCGGGAAACAATGAGCAGTTCTTC. The chain is built from TRBV11-2 and TRBJ2-1; 10 bases line up with TRBD2. Germline V gene lookup returns CDR1 SGHAT and CDR2 FQNNGV. This CDR3 is 17 amino acids long. Trimming removed 3 bases from V and 5 bases from J; junction bases left unmatched: 10.

CDR3 sequence: CASSNQPQAGGGVEQFF. Here the CDR3 DNA reads TGTGCCAGTAGTAACCAACCCCAAGCGGGAGGTGGGGTTGAGCAGTTCTTC. This sequence joins TRBV19 and TRBJ2-1; 9 nucleotides align to TRBD2. Germline V gene data show CDR1 as LNHDA and CDR2 as SQIVND (reference sequence). The CDR3 has 17 amino acids. The V and J ends lost 4 bases and 9 bases, in that order; junction bases with no gene match: 16.